What follows are 20 T cell receptor beta chains derived from one specimen sequenced in a study of response to subunit inactivated influenza vaccine. TCRdb processed the RT-PCR reads anew with MiXCR; each CDR3 protein has one entry. The sample records about half a million distinct CDR3 sequences, over 9.5% being singletons. The specimen was PBMCs from blood, collected 40 to 50 days after vaccination. These receptors all come from a man aged 50-60 years who received an inactivated influenza vaccine.

In its sample, this clonotype was seen many times. V and J are TRBV7-2 and TRBJ2-1; D may match TRBD1 or TRBD2 (5 bases each). V lost 9 bases, J lost 0 bases, and 15 bases lay in between. This CDR3 spans 15 amino acids. Germline CDR1 reads SGHTA; CDR2 reads FQGNSA. CDR3: CASRDRLSSYNEQFF. The CDR3 DNA reads TGTGCCAGTCGGGACCGACTTAGCTCCTACAATGAGCAGTTCTTC.

This clonotype appeared many times. This chain's CDR3 is CASSPYRARGEFF. CDR3 nucleotide sequence: TGTGCCAGCAGCCCATACCGGGCCCGCGGGGAGTTCTTC. The chain links TRBV6-2 or TRBV6-3 to TRBJ2-1, with a possible D match to TRBD2 (6 bases). The CDR3 totals 13 residues. Trimming left V 6 bases short and J 14 bases short, with 20 bases between. Per germline, CDR1 MNHEY and CDR2 SVGEGT.

The chain couples TRBV11-2 to TRBJ2-1, with 12 bases identical to TRBD2. CDR1 and CDR2 (germline): SGHAT, FQNNGV. CDR3 length: 16 amino acids. J lost 5 bases, V lost 4 bases, and 6 bases had no gene match. CDR3 in amino acids: CASSSLAGGTNNEQFF. For the CDR3, the DNA is TGTGCCAGCAGCTCACTAGCGGGGGGCACAAACAATGAGCAGTTCTTC.

This rearrangement joins TRBV6-1 to TRBJ1-2, with TRBD1 as a possible D gene (5 bases). The CDR3 extends over 15 amino acids. V dropped 3 bases and J dropped 4 bases, with 15 bases sitting between them. Germline loops: CDR1 MNHNS, CDR2 SASEGT. This CDR3 reads CASSDRVKGLYGYTF. CDR3 nucleotide sequence: TGTGCCAGCAGTGATAGGGTGAAGGGACTCTATGGCTACACCTTC.

This clonotype was counted many times. The rearrangement uses TRBV10-3 and TRBJ2-7; D uncertain. Between the trimmed V and J ends, which lost 8 bases and 5 bases, there was a span of 19 bases. This CDR3 spans 14 amino acids. Germline CDR1 ENHRY, CDR2 SYGVKD. Here the CDR3 reads CAIAGGVLNDEQYF. CDR3 in DNA: TGTGCCATCGCAGGCGGAGTGCTTAACGACGAGCAGTACTTC.

This clonotype was picked up many times. The gene calls are TRBV7-2 and TRBJ2-7; no reliable D call. Germline CDR1 and CDR2: SGHTA and FQGNSA. The CDR3 is made up of 13 amino acids. Trimming took off 1 base at V and 3 bases at J, with 7 bases between the two ends. CDR3 region: CASSLGVNYEQYF. CDR3 sequence (DNA): TGTGCCAGCAGCTTAGGGGTGAACTACGAGCAGTACTTC.

The chain combines TRBV20-1 with TRBJ2-1; D not certain. V was trimmed by 5 bases and J by 2 bases, leaving 13 bases between them. The CDR3 is 14 residues long. Per the germline V gene, CDR1 is DFQATT and CDR2 is SNEGSKA (reference sequence). The CDR3 bases are TGCAGTGCTCTGGGTGGGGTTCCCTACAATGAGCAGTTCTTC. As protein: CSALGGVPYNEQFF.

The rearrangement uses TRBV6-1 and TRBJ2-3, with D unclear. The CDR3 loop spans 13 amino acids. CDR1 MNHNS and CDR2 SASEGT come from the germline V gene. Trimming pared 7 bases from V and 2 bases from J, leaving 10 bases between. The CDR3 region is CASTDLATDTQYF. In DNA, the CDR3 is TGTGCCAGCACGGATCTGGCCACAGATACGCAGTATTTT.

This chain uses TRBV14 with TRBJ2-4, with D possibly being TRBD1 (6 bases). The CDR3 runs 13 residues. V shed 1 base and J shed 6 bases, with 7 bases lying between them. The V gene's germline CDR1 is SGHDN and CDR2 FVKESK. Written as DNA, the CDR3 is TGTGCCAGCAGCCAAGGGACAGTAAACATTCAGTACTTC. Amino acid sequence: CASSQGTVNIQYF.

This sequence joins TRBV27 and TRBJ2-1; the match to TRBD2 covers 10 bases. The CDR3 is 18 residues long. V was pared by 2 bases and J by 0 bases, with 7 bases of the junction left unmatched. The germline V gene encodes CDR1 MNHEY and CDR2 SMNVEV (reference sequence). CDR3 amino acids: CASSLTLAGASSYNEQFF. DNA of the CDR3: TGTGCCAGCAGTTTAACTCTAGCGGGAGCGAGCTCCTACAATGAGCAGTTCTTC.

This clonotype appeared a few times. This rearrangement joins TRBV20-1 to TRBJ1-1; D call uncertain. The CDR3 runs 12 residues. CDR1 is DFQATT and CDR2 is SNEGSKA in the germline V gene (reference sequence). Trimming removed 5 bases from V and 10 bases from J, with 17 bases in between. The CDR3 here is CSARAAGNPAFF. CDR3 DNA: TGCAGTGCTCGGGCGGCGGGTAACCCAGCTTTCTTT.

The chain recombines TRBV7-2 with TRBJ1-6; D is undetermined. Trimming removed 5 bases from V and 3 bases from J, with 8 bases in between. This CDR3 has 14 residues. The germline V gene encodes CDR1 SGHTA and CDR2 FQGNSA. The chain's CDR3 is CASSRSLYNSPLHF. The CDR3 region has the DNA TGTGCCAGCAGCCGGAGCCTCTATAATTCACCCCTCCACTTT.

The J gene is TRBJ2-1, the V gene TRBV5-1; tentative D call: TRBD1 (5 bases). Germline loops: CDR1 SGHRS, CDR2 YFSETQ. CDR3 length: 15 residues. Between the trimmed V and J ends, which lost 1 base and 2 bases, there was a span of 10 bases. CDR3 in amino acids: CASSLSGFTYNEQFF. DNA of the CDR3: TGCGCCAGCAGCTTGTCAGGGTTTACCTACAATGAGCAGTTCTTC.

The chain is built from TRBV7-9 and TRBJ2-1, with TRBD2 matching 10 bases. The CDR3 is made up of 15 amino acids. Germline V gene lookup returns CDR1 SEHNR and CDR2 FQNEAQ (reference sequence). Losses at the gene ends were 3 bases for V and 8 bases for J; bases not matched to a gene: 7. The CDR3 DNA follows: TGTGCCAGCAGCTTTTCTAGCGGGAGTTTGGATGAGCAGTTCTTC. Protein product: CASSFSSGSLDEQFF.

This clonotype was picked up many times. The gene calls are TRBV7-2 and TRBJ2-3; the match to TRBD2 covers 7 bases. V was clipped by 0 bases and J by 6 bases; unmatched bases: 9. This CDR3 contains 16 residues. The V gene's germline CDR1 is SGHTA and CDR2 FQGNSA. CDR3 in DNA: TGTGCCAGCAGCTTAGCCGGGACTCCCGGGGGGGATACGCAGTATTTT. It yields the protein CASSLAGTPGGDTQYF.

This chain uses TRBV20-1 with TRBJ2-5, with D perhaps matching TRBD1 or TRBD2 (7 bases each). The CDR3 runs to 15 residues. V was pared by 0 bases and J by 4 bases, with 15 bases between. The V gene's germline CDR1 is DFQATT and CDR2 SNEGSKA (reference sequence). The CDR3 spells CSARDMGRGGETQYF. As DNA, the CDR3 is TGCAGTGCTAGAGACATGGGCAGGGGGGGAGAGACCCAGTACTTC.

This clonotype was seen only a few times. The V and J genes are TRBV6-1 and TRBJ2-7, with TRBD2 matching over 12 bases. Per germline, CDR1 MNHNS and CDR2 SASEGT. The CDR3 contains 16 residues. Germline trimming cut 4 bases from V and 0 bases from J; bases unmatched to any gene: 4. The CDR3 region is CASSAGLAGSSYEQYF. CDR3 in DNA: TGTGCCAGCAGTGCGGGACTAGCGGGTTCCTCCTACGAGCAGTACTTC.

The rearrangement joins TRBV4-2 to TRBJ2-5, with D perhaps TRBD1 or TRBD2 (7 bases each). Trimming shortened V by 2 bases and J by 5 bases, and 33 bases separated the two germline ends. Germline V CDR1 and CDR2: LGHNA, YNFKEQ. The CDR3 totals 21 residues. CDR3 bases: TGTGCCAGCAGCCAACCGACTCAAACCGTCGACAGGGAGGGGTTGTGGGAGACCCAGTACTTC. It codes for CASSQPTQTVDREGLWETQYF.

The chain uses TRBV20-1 and TRBJ1-1; D might be TRBD1 (5 bases). Between the trimmed V and J ends, which lost 6 bases and 2 bases, there was a span of 16 bases. The germline gives CDR1 DFQATT, CDR2 SNEGSKA (reference sequence). This CDR3 is 14 amino acids long. CDR3 DNA: TGCAGTGCAGAGGAAGGGGTTGGAAACACTGAAGCTTTCTTT. Protein product: CSAEEGVGNTEAFF.

The chain has TRBV7-2 and TRBJ1-1; weak D call: TRBD1 (5 bases). V was pared by 5 bases and J by 5 bases, with 21 bases between. Germline CDR1 reads SGHTA; CDR2 reads FQGNSA. The CDR3 runs 16 residues. CDR3: CASSSLRRLGGTEAFF. CDR3 bases: TGTGCCAGCAGCAGCTTAAGGCGTTTGGGGGGAACTGAAGCTTTCTTT.